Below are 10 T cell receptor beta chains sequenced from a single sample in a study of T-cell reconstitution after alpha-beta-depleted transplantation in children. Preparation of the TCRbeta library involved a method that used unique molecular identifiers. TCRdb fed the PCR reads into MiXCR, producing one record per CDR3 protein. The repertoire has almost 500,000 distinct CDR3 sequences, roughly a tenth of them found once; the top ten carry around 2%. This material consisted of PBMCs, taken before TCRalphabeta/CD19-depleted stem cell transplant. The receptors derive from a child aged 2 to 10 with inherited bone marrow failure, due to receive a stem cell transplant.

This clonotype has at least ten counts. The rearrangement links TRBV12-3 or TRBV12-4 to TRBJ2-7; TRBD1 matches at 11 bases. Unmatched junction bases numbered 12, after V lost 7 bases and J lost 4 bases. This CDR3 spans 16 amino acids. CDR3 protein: CASTGTGGLSPYEQYF. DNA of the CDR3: TGTGCCAGCACTGGGACAGGGGGTTTAAGTCCGTACGAGCAGTACTTC.

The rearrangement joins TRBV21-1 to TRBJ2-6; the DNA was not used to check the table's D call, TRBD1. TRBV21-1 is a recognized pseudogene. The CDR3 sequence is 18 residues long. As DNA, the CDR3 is TGTGCCAGCAGCCACTTTCTCCCTCCCCCGTCCCGGGCCAACGTCCTGACTTTC. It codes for CASSHFLPPPSRANVLTF.

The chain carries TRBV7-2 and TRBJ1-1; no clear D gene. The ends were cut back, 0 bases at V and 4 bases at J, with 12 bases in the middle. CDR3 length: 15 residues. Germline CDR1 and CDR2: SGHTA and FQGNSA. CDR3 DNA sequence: TGTGCCAGCAGCTTAGCTCCCCGAGGAGGCACTGAAGCTTTCTTT. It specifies CASSLAPRGGTEAFF.

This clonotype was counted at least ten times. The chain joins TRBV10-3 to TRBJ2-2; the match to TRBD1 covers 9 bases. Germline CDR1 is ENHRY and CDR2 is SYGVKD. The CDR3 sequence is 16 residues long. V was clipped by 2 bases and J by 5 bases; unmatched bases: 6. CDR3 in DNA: TGTGCCATCAGTGAGCCCGGGACAGGGAGGACCGGGGAGCTGTTTTTT. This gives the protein CAISEPGTGRTGELFF.

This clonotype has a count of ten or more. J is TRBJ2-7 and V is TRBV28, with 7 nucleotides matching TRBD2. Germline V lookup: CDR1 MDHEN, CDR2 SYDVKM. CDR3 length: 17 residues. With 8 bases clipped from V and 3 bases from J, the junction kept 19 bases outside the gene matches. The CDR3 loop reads CASYEVGGSGGVYEQYF. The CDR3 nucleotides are TGTGCCAGCTATGAAGTGGGCGGCTCGGGGGGAGTCTACGAGCAGTACTTC.

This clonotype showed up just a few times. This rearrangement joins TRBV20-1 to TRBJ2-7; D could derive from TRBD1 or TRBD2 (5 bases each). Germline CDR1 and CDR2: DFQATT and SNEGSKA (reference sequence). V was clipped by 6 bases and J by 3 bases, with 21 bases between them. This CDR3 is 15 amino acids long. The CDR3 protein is CSAPGTDPLGYEQYF. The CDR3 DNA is TGCAGTGCCCCCGGGACGGATCCTTTGGGCTACGAGCAGTACTTC.

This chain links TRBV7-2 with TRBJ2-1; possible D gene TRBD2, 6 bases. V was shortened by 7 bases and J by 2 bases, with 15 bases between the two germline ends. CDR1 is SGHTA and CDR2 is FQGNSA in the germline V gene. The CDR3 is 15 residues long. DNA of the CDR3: TGTGCCAGCATCTTCGGGAGTGGACCCTACAATGAGCAGTTCTTC. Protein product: CASIFGSGPYNEQFF.

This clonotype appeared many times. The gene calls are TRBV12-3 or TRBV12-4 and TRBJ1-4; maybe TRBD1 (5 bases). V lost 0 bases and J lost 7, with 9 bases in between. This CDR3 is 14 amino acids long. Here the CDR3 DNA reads TGTGCCAGCAGTTTAGCGGGACGGATTGAAAAACTGTTTTTT. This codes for CASSLAGRIEKLFF.

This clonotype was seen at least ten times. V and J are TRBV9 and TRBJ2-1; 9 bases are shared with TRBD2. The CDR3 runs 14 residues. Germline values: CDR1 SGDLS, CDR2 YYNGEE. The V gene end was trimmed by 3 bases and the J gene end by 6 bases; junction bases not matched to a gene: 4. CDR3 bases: TGTGCCAGCAGCGGGAGCGGGAGGATCAATGAGCAGTTCTTC. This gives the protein CASSGSGRINEQFF.

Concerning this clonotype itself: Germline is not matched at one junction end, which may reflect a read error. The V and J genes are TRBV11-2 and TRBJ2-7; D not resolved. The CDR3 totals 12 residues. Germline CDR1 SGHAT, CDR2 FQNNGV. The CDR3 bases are TGTGCCATCAGCTTACAACACTGGGAGCAGTACTTC. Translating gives CAISLQHWEQYF.